Here is one TCR beta chain with its context. The sample originates from a study of blood T cell repertoires in COVID-19. Data came from immunoSEQ multiplex PCR; TCRdb stores just in-frame clones and leaves some out. The data hold roughly 180,000 clones, with approximately 84% observed a single time. This CDR3 is built from 14 residues. Trimming cost V 4 bases and J 4 bases; bases outside gene matches: 9. Germline V gene lookup returns CDR1 GTSNPN and CDR2 SVGIG (reference sequence). V is TRBV30 and J is TRBJ2-7; 8 nucleotides match TRBD2. Sequencing used peripheral blood. This clonotype originated in a woman in her forties or fifties with COVID-19, enrolled during active disease. This chain's CDR3 is CAWNPGAGGYEQYF. The CDR3 coding sequence is TGTGCCTGGAACCCCGGGGCGGGGGGATACGAGCAGTACTTC. The whole variable domain, remainder taken from reference TRBV30 and TRBJ2-7, is SQTIHQWPATLVQPVGSPLSLECTVEGTSNPNLYWYRQAAGRGLQLLFYSVGIGQISSEVPQNLSASRPQDRQFILSSKKLLLSDSGFYLCAWNPGAGGYEQYFGPGTRLTVT.